This T cell receptor beta chain comes out of a study of cytomegalovirus exposure and HLA in healthy donors. Study-wide points: In vitro testing confirmed a few CMV-associated chains as specific for CMV antigens. One cluster of highly shared sequence variants probably arose as a sequencing artifact.

Amplification used 60 Vbeta primers and 13 Jbeta primers. The data were produced by immunoSEQ multiplex PCR, yet TCRdb's version contains in-frame clones alone and is incomplete. The sample lists more than 140,000 clones, approximately 80% seen once, with approximately 6.1% in the top ten. In the case of this clone: The antigen is undetermined.

Sequences were obtained from PBMCs. The TCR comes from a man between 25 and 39 years old in good health and CMV-seropositive.

The CDR3: CASSLQGYSNQPQHF. Here the CDR3 DNA reads TGTGCCAGCAGCTTGCAGGGATATAGCAATCAGCCCCAGCATTTT. V usage is TRBV5-8 and J usage is TRBJ1-5, with D maybe TRBD1 (5 bases). CDR3 length: 15 residues. Trimming took 1 base from V and 0 from J, leaving 8 bases between them. CDR1 and CDR2 (germline): SGHTS, YDEGEE.